This T cell receptor (beta chain) was documented in a study of molecular identifiers for immune sequencing clone quantification. About the study: Replicate experiments divided RNA from about 19,000 or 110,000 naive CD8 cells into five parts and sequenced four. The study, taken as a whole, reports: Spike-in Jurkat TCR RNA from a single cell reportedly registered among 900,000 to 1,000,000 naive cells. Identical TCR molecules that share a barcode could lead to an underestimation of highly expanded clone sizes.

The ends were cut back, 7 bases at V and 1 base at J, with 12 bases in the middle. CDR3 length: 14 residues. Previously described methods and listed TCR primers were used for bulk TCR libraries. TCRdb independently ran MiXCR on the PCR reads; one entry per CDR3 protein. Among nearly 650,000 distinct CDR3 sequences, approximately 24% were seen once, and the ten largest hold about 0.8%. This clonotype was counted between two and nine times. Its specificity is unknown. The chain employs TRBV12-3 or TRBV12-4 and TRBJ2-3; D is possibly TRBD1 or TRBD2 (5 bases each). The sequence derives from a human donor in good health. Some libraries in this study had Jurkat cell RNA spiked in. The sequenced sample was naive CD8+ T cells from blood, with Jurkat cell RNA spiked in. Indicated subset: FACS-sorted CD8+CD4-CCR7+CD45RA+ naive T cells. The CDR3 spells CASNFGGGTDTQYF. The DNA of the CDR3 is TGTGCCAGCAATTTTGGGGGAGGCACAGATACGCAGTATTTT.